The 24 T cell receptor beta chains presented below share a single source sample, sequenced in a study of beta chain features in type 1 diabetes. Investigators reverse transcribed all isolated RNA, so they sequenced expressed TCRB transcripts. Method: immunoSEQ multiplex PCR; TCRdb's copy keeps in-frame clones and lacks some. The table records some 360,000 clones, around 20% of them present only once. Sequences were obtained from naive CD4+ T cells from blood. The receptors derive from a woman aged 18-35 years in good health.

This clone appeared a few times. Here the CDR3 DNA reads TGCGCCAGCAGCCAAGATCCGGGGGTCGACTATGGCTACACCTTC. Protein sequence: CASSQDPGVDYGYTF. The V call is TRBV4-1, the J call TRBJ1-2, with D perhaps matching TRBD1 (5 bases). Germline V gene lookup returns CDR1 MGHRA and CDR2 YSYEKL. The CDR3 loop spans 15 amino acids. With 0 bases removed from V and 3 bases from J, the gap between germline ends came to 11 bases.

J is TRBJ2-5 and V is TRBV5-4, with 11 nucleotides matching TRBD2. The CDR3 extends over 15 amino acids. Looked up from germline, CDR1 is SGHNT and CDR2 is YYREEE (reference sequence). V lost 5 bases to trimming and J lost 4 bases; unmatched junction nucleotides: 7. The CDR3 nucleotides are TGTGCCAGCAGGGTAGCGGGGGGGCAGAGAGAGACCCAGTACTTC. It yields the protein CASRVAGGQRETQYF.

This chain joins TRBV7-2 and TRBJ2-7; 11 positions agree with TRBD2. Unmatched junction bases numbered 1, after V lost 1 base and J lost 2 bases. Germline CDR1 and CDR2: SGHTA and FQGNSA. This CDR3 is 15 amino acids long. CDR3 protein: CASSLVAGGPYEQYF. CDR3 DNA: TGTGCCAGCAGCTTAGTAGCGGGAGGGCCCTACGAGCAGTACTTC.

The chain couples TRBV6-1 to TRBJ2-7; 10 bases are shared with TRBD1. The germline V gene has CDR1 MNHNS and CDR2 SASEGT. This CDR3 is 14 amino acids long. The V segment lost 4 bases and the J segment 5 bases; nucleotides outside the gene matches: 5. CDR3 sequence reads: CASSARTGGNEQYF. The CDR3 coding sequence is TGTGCCAGCAGTGCCCGGACAGGGGGTAACGAGCAGTACTTC.

The table lists this clone with a few counts. J is TRBJ2-5 and V is TRBV4-1; maybe TRBD2 (5 bases). CDR3 length: 19 amino acids. V was clipped by 1 base and J by 3 bases, with 24 bases between them. The germline V gene has CDR1 MGHRA and CDR2 YSYEKL. CDR3 protein: CASSQVGLGWRNTKETQYF. CDR3 DNA: TGCGCCAGCAGCCAAGTCGGGCTCGGATGGAGGAACACTAAAGAGACCCAGTACTTC.

This clone occurred a few times. The chain has TRBV11-2 and TRBJ2-1, with D possibly TRBD2 on 6 matching bases. The CDR3 covers 18 residues. Trimming left V 4 bases short and J 2 bases short, with 21 bases between. Germline loops: CDR1 SGHAT, CDR2 FQNNGV. For the CDR3, the DNA is TGTGCCAGCAGCTCCCTAGGATTTCGGGAGCTCGCCTACAATGAGCAGTTCTTC. Translation: CASSSLGFRELAYNEQFF.

This clone has a handful of counts. The chain uses TRBV9 and TRBJ2-5; D may be TRBD1 (5 bases). Trimming left V 0 bases short and J 5 bases short, with 14 bases between. The CDR3 length is 15 residues. Germline V gives CDR1 SGDLS, CDR2 YYNGEE. The CDR3 DNA is TGTGCCAGCAGCGTAGGAGGCAGGGCCCAGGAGACCCAGTACTTC. Protein sequence: CASSVGGRAQETQYF.

The chain uses TRBV5-8 and TRBJ2-3; 9 bases line up with TRBD1. The germline V gene has CDR1 SGHTS and CDR2 YDEGEE. Trimming took 4 bases from V and 11 from J; bases not matched to a gene: 11. The CDR3 is made up of 14 amino acids. DNA of the CDR3: TGTGCCAGCAGCCCTTCGGACAGGGGAAGAGAGCAGTATTTT. It is translated as CASSPSDRGREQYF.

This clone was picked up a small number of times. The gene calls are TRBV10-3 and TRBJ2-5, with 8 bases lining up with TRBD2. This CDR3 is 12 amino acids long. The ends lost 10 bases at V and 5 bases at J; junction bases unmatched: 6. Per germline, CDR1 ENHRY and CDR2 SYGVKD. The CDR3 bases are TGTGCCACGGGACTAGACGGGGAGACCCAGTACTTC. It codes for CATGLDGETQYF.

This clone occurred once. The rearrangement uses TRBV6-5 and TRBJ2-5; tentative D call: TRBD2 (6 bases). Trimming cost V 4 bases and J 3 bases, with 12 bases left between them. Germline assignment: CDR1 MNHEY and CDR2 SVGAGI. CDR3 length equals 14 residues. The CDR3 sequence: CASSSAGSEETQYF. CDR3 sequence (DNA): TGTGCCAGCAGTTCCGCGGGGTCGGAAGAGACCCAGTACTTC.

The gene calls are TRBV11-2 and TRBJ2-5, with TRBD1 identical over 7 bases. Germline CDR1 and CDR2: SGHAT and FQNNGV. V lost 8 bases and J lost 1; bases outside the gene matches: 4. The CDR3 has 13 amino acids. The CDR3 DNA follows: TGTGCCAGCGGTTACAGGGGCCAAGAGACCCAGTACTTC. Protein product: CASGYRGQETQYF.

This clone was observed a handful of times. The same CDR3 also results from other DNA sequences found in this sample. The chain joins TRBV5-1 to TRBJ2-5, with D possibly matching TRBD1 (6 bases). This CDR3 spans 13 amino acids. Trimming stripped 1 base from V and 3 bases from J, with 7 bases between. CDR1 is SGHRS, CDR2 YFSETQ, per germline. CDR3 in amino acids: CASSLSGEETQYF. The CDR3 nucleotides are TGCGCCAGCAGCTTGTCAGGGGAAGAGACCCAGTACTTC. Together with reference TRBV5-1 and TRBJ2-5, the CDR3 gives the full variable domain: KAGVTQTPRYLIKTRGQQVTLSCSPISGHRSVSWYQQTPGQGLQFLFEYFSETQRNKGNFPGRFSGRQFSNSRSEMNVSTLELGDSALYLCASSLSGEETQYFGPGTRLLVL.

The genes are TRBV30 and TRBJ1-5; 9 bases match TRBD1. Germline V lookup: CDR1 GTSNPN, CDR2 SVGIG (reference sequence). The CDR3 is 15 amino acids. Losses at the gene ends were 3 bases for V and 6 bases for J; bases not matched to a gene: 9. The CDR3 is CAWRAAGTGFQPQHF. The CDR3 nucleotides are TGTGCCTGGAGGGCCGCCGGGACAGGGTTTCAGCCCCAGCATTTT.

This clone appeared a few times. This rearrangement joins TRBV30 to TRBJ1-1, with TRBD1 identical over 8 bases. The length of the CDR3 is 15 residues. The trim removed 1 base at V and 5 bases at J, leaving 9 bases unmatched. CDR1 is GTSNPN and CDR2 is SVGIG in the germline V gene (reference sequence). The CDR3 DNA is TGTGCCTGGAGTGCCGACAGGGGCTCGGGGACTGAAGCTTTCTTT. This codes for CAWSADRGSGTEAFF.

This sequence joins TRBV5-1 and TRBJ2-1, with 14 positions matching TRBD2. The CDR3 is made up of 14 amino acids. Germline assignment: CDR1 SGHRS and CDR2 YFSETQ. V dropped 7 bases and J dropped 5; count of bases not matched to a gene: 2. The CDR3 DNA reads TGCGCCAGCCGGACTAGCGGGAGGAACAATGAGCAGTTCTTC. Protein: CASRTSGRNNEQFF.

This clone turned up a few times. This sequence joins TRBV5-1 and TRBJ1-5, with unresolved D. V was clipped by 1 base and J by 1 base, with 9 bases between them. The CDR3 contains 15 residues. CDR1 and CDR2 (germline): SGHRS, YFSETQ. The chain's CDR3 is CASSLREPSNQPQHF. DNA for the CDR3: TGCGCCAGCAGCTTGCGGGAACCGAGCAATCAGCCCCAGCATTTT.

The V call is TRBV14, the J call TRBJ1-1; no definite D call. This CDR3 is 14 amino acids long. Germline V lookup: CDR1 SGHDN, CDR2 FVKESK. Trimming took 0 bases from V and 11 from J, leaving 16 bases between them. DNA for the CDR3: TGTGCCAGCAGCCAAGATCGAACAGATGAAGCCGCTTTCTTT. It specifies CASSQDRTDEAAFF. The full variable domain, its missing parts supplied by reference TRBV14 and TRBJ1-1, is EAGVTQFPSHSVIEKGQTVTLRCDPISGHDNLYWYRRVMGKEIKFLLHFVKESKQDESGMPNNRFLAERTGGTYSTLKVQPAELEDSGVYFCASSQDRTDEAAFFGQGTRLTVV.

The table lists this clone with a few counts. This chain joins TRBV4-2 and TRBJ2-3, with TRBD1 matching over 8 bases. The V segment lost 5 bases and the J segment 0 bases; nucleotides outside the gene matches: 7. The CDR3 contains 16 residues. CDR1 is LGHNA and CDR2 is YNFKEQ in the germline V gene. CDR3 in amino acids: CASSKPGQASTDTQYF. The CDR3 DNA follows: TGTGCCAGCAGCAAGCCGGGACAGGCTAGCACAGATACGCAGTATTTT.

The gene calls are TRBV6-5 and TRBJ1-2; weak D call: TRBD1 (5 bases). This CDR3 comprises 13 residues. V was pared by 2 bases and J by 5 bases, with 9 bases between. Germline assignment: CDR1 MNHEY and CDR2 SVGAGI. The CDR3: CASSYGGLYGYTF. CDR3 coding DNA: TGTGCCAGCAGTTACGGGGGGTTATATGGCTACACCTTC.

This clone was counted between two and nine times. The gene calls are TRBV5-1 and TRBJ2-3, with TRBD2 identical over 12 bases. The ends lost 2 bases at V and 4 bases at J; junction bases unmatched: 5. Germline V lookup: CDR1 SGHRS, CDR2 YFSETQ. The CDR3 totals 16 residues. In DNA form, the CDR3 reads TGCGCCAGCAGCTTCGGGACTAGCGGGTACGCAGATACGCAGTATTTT. This sequence encodes CASSFGTSGYADTQYF.

The rearrangement uses TRBV5-6 and TRBJ1-5; 7 bases agree with TRBD1. The junction had 13 bases not matched to a gene; V was cut back by 4 bases and J by 6 bases. Germline V gene sequence: CDR1 SGHDT, CDR2 YYEEEE. The CDR3 extends over 16 amino acids. The CDR3 sequence: CASSKLQGRFGQPQHF. The CDR3 nucleotides are TGTGCCAGCAGCAAATTACAGGGGAGGTTTGGTCAGCCCCAGCATTTT.

The V gene is TRBV29-1, the J gene TRBJ1-1; TRBD1 agrees at 7 bases. The CDR3 length is 11 residues. The J segment lost 6 bases and the V segment lost 7 bases, leaving 5 bases of the junction unmatched. Per the germline V gene, CDR1 is SQVTM and CDR2 is ANQGSEA. Written as DNA, the CDR3 is TGCAGCGGCGGACAGGCCGCTGAAGCTTTCTTT. This translates into CSGGQAAEAFF. The variable domain in full, with the rest retrieved from reference TRBV29-1 and TRBJ1-1, is SAVISQKPSRDICQRGTSLTIQCQVDSQVTMMFWYRQQPGQSLTLIATANQGSEATYESGFVIDKFPISRPNLTFSTLTVSNMSPEDSSIYLCSGGQAAEAFFGQGTRLTVV.

This rearrangement joins TRBV7-9 to TRBJ1-1, with D uncertain. Germline V CDR1 and CDR2: SEHNR, FQNEAQ (reference sequence). This CDR3 region has 15 residues. The V end lost 3 bases, the J end lost 3 bases, and 14 bases lay between the germline ends. CDR3 DNA sequence: TGTGCCAGCAGCTTCGGCGTTGGGAGACACACTGAAGCTTTCTTT. Protein sequence: CASSFGVGRHTEAFF.

This clone has only a few counts. The chain combines TRBV4-1 with TRBJ1-6; D remains unclear. This CDR3 region has 17 residues. V was clipped by 0 bases and J by 0 bases, with 9 bases between them. Germline V CDR1 and CDR2: MGHRA, YSYEKL. The CDR3 reads CASSQEGKSSYNSPLHF. The CDR3 DNA reads as TGCGCCAGCAGCCAAGAGGGCAAGAGCTCCTATAATTCACCCCTCCACTTT.